These 15 T cell receptor beta chains were sequenced from one sample in a study of technical replicates of blood from a few donors. Sequenced by immunoSEQ multiplex PCR; TCRdb stores in-frame clones only, minus some. The sample holds some 70,000 clones; less than 98% are singletons and the top ten take approximately 0.26%. Sequenced input: T cells isolated from PBMCs. Receptors were obtained from a human donor in good health.

The rearrangement uses TRBV19 and TRBJ1-5; D is unclear. CDR3 length: 14 amino acids. Trimming stripped 7 bases from V and 6 bases from J, with 16 bases between. CDR1 LNHDA and CDR2 SQIVND come from the germline V gene (reference sequence). CDR3 DNA: TGTGCCAGTACCCTTAACAGTTTAGGTCAGCCCCAGCATTTT. Encoded protein: CASTLNSLGQPQHF.

This clone was counted once. The chain combines TRBV6-5 with TRBJ2-1; 7 bases line up with TRBD1. Germline lookup yields CDR1 MNHEY and CDR2 SVGAGI. The CDR3 contains 13 residues. J was trimmed by 6 bases and V by 5 bases; bases with no gene match: 4. CDR3 in DNA: TGTGCCAGCAGTGACCGGGACAGCAATGAGCAGTTCTTC. Translated: CASSDRDSNEQFF.

The chain joins TRBV9 to TRBJ2-1; D may be TRBD2 (5 bases). Between the trimmed V and J ends, which lost 0 bases and 11 bases, there was a span of 12 bases. The CDR3 spans 13 residues. Looked up from germline, CDR1 is SGDLS and CDR2 is YYNGEE. Here the CDR3 reads CASSVELSGKQFF. The CDR3 coding sequence is TGTGCCAGCAGCGTAGAGCTCTCCGGGAAGCAGTTCTTC.

The CDR3 is CASSEAGRHYGYTF. CDR3 in DNA: TGTGCCAGCAGTGAAGCGGGCCGCCACTATGGCTACACCTTC. The V gene is TRBV6-1, the J gene TRBJ1-2, with D unclear. V lost 0 bases, J lost 3 bases, and 8 bases lay in between. Germline V gene sequence: CDR1 MNHNS, CDR2 SASEGT. CDR3 length equals 14 residues.

The chain is built from TRBV10-3 and TRBJ2-2; 9 nucleotides line up with TRBD1. V trimming: 7 bases; J trimming: 5 bases; junction bases outside the gene matches: 8. The CDR3 runs 15 residues. The germline gives CDR1 ENHRY, CDR2 SYGVKD. The CDR3 DNA reads as TGTGCCATCAAGACGGGACAGGGAGGGACCGGGGAGCTGTTTTTT. Amino acid sequence: CAIKTGQGGTGELFF.

The rearrangement uses TRBV4-2 and TRBJ2-5, with TRBD2 matching over 7 bases. Germline V CDR1 and CDR2: LGHNA, YNFKEQ. The CDR3 runs to 16 residues. With V trimmed by 1 base and J by 4 bases, 9 bases remained unmatched. For the CDR3, the DNA is TGTGCCAGCAGCCAAGCGGACGGACTAGACATAGAGACCCAGTACTTC. Protein product: CASSQADGLDIETQYF.

The V call is TRBV30, the J call TRBJ2-7; possibly TRBD2 for D (5 bases). The V end lost 1 base, the J end lost 7 bases, and 17 bases lay between the germline ends. The CDR3 spans 14 residues. CDR1 and CDR2 from the germline V gene are GTSNPN and SVGIG (reference sequence). In nucleotides, the CDR3 is TGTGCCTGGAGTGGCCTACTAGACCTCTATGAGCAGTACTTC. Amino acid sequence: CAWSGLLDLYEQYF.

The gene calls are TRBV18 and TRBJ2-4; no clear D. The V end was cut by 8 bases, the J end by 7 bases, with 18 bases between. This CDR3 is built from 14 residues. From germline, CDR1 is KGHSH and CDR2 LQKENI. In DNA form, the CDR3 reads TGTGCCAGCCCCCTTCAATATAGCTCGAACATTCAGTACTTC. This encodes CASPLQYSSNIQYF.

This CDR3 is CASSLTTGETQYF. DNA for the CDR3: TGTGCCAGCAGCTTAACGACCGGGGAGACCCAGTACTTC. The chain links TRBV7-2 to TRBJ2-5; D ambiguous. The CDR3 loop spans 13 amino acids. V was pared by 2 bases and J by 5 bases, with 9 bases between. Looked up from germline, CDR1 is SGHTA and CDR2 is FQGNSA.

The chain recombines TRBV12-5 with TRBJ2-1; 8 bases align to TRBD2. This CDR3 comprises 15 residues. Germline CDR1 LGHNT, CDR2 FRNRAP. The V segment lost 2 bases and the J segment 2 bases; nucleotides outside the gene matches: 2. The CDR3 nucleotides read TGTGCTAGTGGTTTGAGCGGGGGCGCCTACAATGAGCAGTTCTTC. Translation gives CASGLSGGAYNEQFF.

The chain combines TRBV9 with TRBJ2-2; 8 nucleotides match TRBD2. Per germline, CDR1 SGDLS and CDR2 YYNGEE. V gave up 0 bases and J gave up 5 bases; unmatched junction bases: 6. The CDR3 length is 16 residues. CDR3 nucleotide sequence: TGTGCCAGCAGCGTAGTACCCAGCGGGAGTACCGGGGAGCTGTTTTTT. This encodes CASSVVPSGSTGELFF. Together with reference TRBV9 and TRBJ2-2, the CDR3 gives the full variable domain: DSGVTQTPKHLITATGQRVTLRCSPRSGDLSVYWYQQSLDQGLQFLIQYYNGEERAKGNILERFSAQQFPDLHSELNLSSLELGDSALYFCASSVVPSGSTGELFFGEGSRLTVL.

The chain combines TRBV4-1 with TRBJ1-2; D might be TRBD1 (5 bases). CDR1 is MGHRA and CDR2 is YSYEKL in the germline V gene. The CDR3 spans 13 residues. V was shortened by 8 bases and J by 0 bases, with 10 bases between the two germline ends. CDR3 in amino acids: CASYHRSNYGYTF. DNA of the CDR3: TGCGCCAGCTATCACAGGTCTAACTATGGCTACACCTTC.

A single count supports this clone. The chain employs TRBV11-3 and TRBJ1-2; D remains ambiguous. V was clipped by 0 bases and J by 6 bases, with 8 bases between them. The germline gives CDR1 SGHNT, CDR2 YENEEA. The CDR3 contains 13 residues. As DNA, the CDR3 is TGTGCCAGCAGCTTAGATTGGCCAGATGGCTACACCTTC. This gives the protein CASSLDWPDGYTF.

This rearrangement joins TRBV19 to TRBJ1-2; a weak D match, TRBD1 (5 bases). Germline assignment: CDR1 LNHDA and CDR2 SQIVND (reference sequence). The V gene lost 5 bases and the J gene lost 3 bases, with 13 bases spanning the gap. This CDR3 spans 14 amino acids. The CDR3 nucleotides read TGTGCCAGTAGTCCTCAGGGCCGGGACTATGGCTACACCTTC. Its translation is CASSPQGRDYGYTF.

The chain uses TRBV4-2 and TRBJ2-1; 13 bases are shared with TRBD2. Germline CDR1 LGHNA, CDR2 YNFKEQ. The CDR3 is 15 residues long. Trimming cost V 3 bases and J 10 bases; bases outside gene matches: 6. This CDR3 is CASSHPGLAGREQFF. The DNA of the CDR3 is TGTGCCAGCAGCCATCCGGGACTAGCGGGACGAGAGCAGTTCTTC.